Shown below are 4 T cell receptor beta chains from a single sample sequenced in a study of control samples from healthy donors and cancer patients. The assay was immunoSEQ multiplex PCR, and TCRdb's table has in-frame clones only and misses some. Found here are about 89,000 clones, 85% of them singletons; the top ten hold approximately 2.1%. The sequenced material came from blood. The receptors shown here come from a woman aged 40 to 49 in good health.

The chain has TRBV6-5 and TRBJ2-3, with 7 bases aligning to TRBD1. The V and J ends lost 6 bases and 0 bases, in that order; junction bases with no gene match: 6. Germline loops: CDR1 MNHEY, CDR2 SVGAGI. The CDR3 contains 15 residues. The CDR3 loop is CASRRTGDSTDTQYF. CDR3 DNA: TGTGCCAGCAGAAGGACAGGAGATAGCACAGATACGCAGTATTTT.

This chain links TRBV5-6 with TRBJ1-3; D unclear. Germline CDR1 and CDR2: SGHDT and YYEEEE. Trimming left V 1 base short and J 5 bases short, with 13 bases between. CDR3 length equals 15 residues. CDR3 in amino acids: CASSLKAFRRNTIYF. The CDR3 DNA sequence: TGTGCCAGCAGCTTGAAGGCATTCCGAAGAAACACCATATATTTT.

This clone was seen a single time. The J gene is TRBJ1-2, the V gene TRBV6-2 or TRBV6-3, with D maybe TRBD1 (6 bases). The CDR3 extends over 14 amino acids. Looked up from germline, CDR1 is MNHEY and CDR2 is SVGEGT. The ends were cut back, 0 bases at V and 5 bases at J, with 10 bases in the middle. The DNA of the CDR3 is TGTGCCAGCAGTTACTCGACAGGAGTTTATGGCTACACCTTC. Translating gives CASSYSTGVYGYTF.

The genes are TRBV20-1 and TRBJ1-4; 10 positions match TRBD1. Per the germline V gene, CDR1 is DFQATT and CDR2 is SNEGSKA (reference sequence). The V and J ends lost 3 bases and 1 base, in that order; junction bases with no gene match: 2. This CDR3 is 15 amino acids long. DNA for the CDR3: TGCAGTGCTAGTAGGACAGGGGGAACTAATGAAAAACTGTTTTTT. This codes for CSASRTGGTNEKLFF.